A single sample is the source of the 29 T cell receptor beta chains below, sequenced in a study of blood T cells in healthy people across ages. Combining a sample-barcoded 5' primer with a J-beta primer mix, a second PCR ran for roughly 7 to 11 cycles. TCRdb independently ran MiXCR on the 5' RACE reads; one entry per CDR3 protein. Here the sample spans more than 1.4 million distinct CDR3 sequences, around 42% being singletons. Sequenced input: blood. These TCRs come from a woman aged 18-29 years in good health.

This sequence joins TRBV7-8 and TRBJ2-7, with D possibly TRBD1 on 6 matching bases. The V gene lost 5 bases and the J gene lost 0 bases, with 11 bases spanning the gap. The CDR3 is 14 residues long. CDR1 and CDR2 (germline): SGHVS, FQNEAQ. As DNA, the CDR3 is TGTGCCAGCAGCAGGACAGTGAACTCCTACGAGCAGTACTTC. Protein: CASSRTVNSYEQYF.

This clonotype was found a few times. The V call is TRBV2, the J call TRBJ2-3; D remains ambiguous. The CDR3 is made up of 15 amino acids. The V gene lost 5 bases and the J gene lost 2 bases, with 14 bases spanning the gap. Germline V CDR1 and CDR2: SNHLY, FYNNEI. The CDR3 loop is CASSWSYSTTDTQYF. The CDR3 DNA follows: TGTGCCAGCAGTTGGTCTTACTCAACCACAGATACGCAGTATTTT.

The genes are TRBV20-1 and TRBJ1-4; 9 bases line up with TRBD1. CDR1 is DFQATT, CDR2 SNEGSKA, per germline (reference sequence). CDR3 length: 14 residues. V trimming: 4 bases; J trimming: 16 bases; junction bases outside the gene matches: 16. This CDR3 reads CSATNRDRELRPFF. DNA for the CDR3: TGCAGTGCTACCAACCGGGACAGGGAGTTACGACCGTTTTTT.

This clonotype was recorded only once. The chain links TRBV6-5 to TRBJ2-5; 7 positions match TRBD2. This CDR3 has 16 residues. Trimming took 0 bases from V and 1 from J; bases not matched to a gene: 5. Germline V gene sequence: CDR1 MNHEY, CDR2 SVGAGI. The CDR3 DNA reads TGTGCCAGCAGTTACTCAGGGGCTAGCGGCCAAGAGACCCAGTACTTC. Its translation is CASSYSGASGQETQYF.

This clonotype has ten or more counts. A read error may account for a junction end that differs from germline. The V and J genes are TRBV5-1 and TRBJ2-1; TRBD2 is a possible D gene (5 bases). The CDR3 has 15 residues. Germline V lookup: CDR1 SGHRS, CDR2 YFSETQ. The CDR3 spells CASSLGSGTYNEQFF. CDR3 nucleotides: TGTGCCAGCAGCTTAGGCAGCGGAACCTACAATGAGCAGTTCTTC.

There are a few counts of this clonotype. The CDR3 loop is CASSVDGGLQETQYF. The CDR3 nucleotides are TGTGCCAGCAGCGTTGACGGGGGGTTGCAAGAGACCCAGTACTTC. The V call is TRBV5-5, the J call TRBJ2-5; 7 nucleotides agree with TRBD2. CDR3 length: 15 residues. CDR1 is SGHKS and CDR2 is YYEKEE in the germline V gene (reference sequence). The V gene end was trimmed by 4 bases and the J gene end by 2 bases; junction bases not matched to a gene: 8.

This chain connects TRBV2 to TRBJ1-2, with a weak D call TRBD1 (5 bases). The germline gives CDR1 SNHLY, CDR2 FYNNEI. The germline V and J ends were trimmed by 3 bases and 6 bases, with 11 bases remaining between them. The CDR3 loop spans 13 amino acids. CDR3 residues: CASSDRVQHGYTF. The CDR3 DNA follows: TGTGCCAGCAGTGACAGGGTCCAACATGGCTACACCTTC.

This clonotype was seen once. The chain recombines TRBV20-1 with TRBJ2-2; D ambiguous. Germline loops: CDR1 DFQATT, CDR2 SNEGSKA (reference sequence). The V and J ends lost 3 bases and 7 bases respectively, with 15 bases between them. This CDR3 spans 14 amino acids. CDR3 in amino acids: CSARSAQQFGELFF. CDR3 coding DNA: TGCAGTGCTAGGAGTGCACAGCAGTTCGGGGAGCTGTTTTTT.

About this clonotype: Sequence at one end of the junction differs from germline and may be a read error. CDR3 residues: CDSSPPGSALYGYTF. CDR3 DNA: TGTGACAGCTCACCCCCCGGCAGCGCACTGTATGGCTACACCTTC. The chain recombines TRBV18 with TRBJ1-2; D is ambiguous. The CDR3 is made up of 15 amino acids. The germline V gene encodes CDR1 KGHSH and CDR2 LQKENI.

A remark on this clonotype: The junction departs from the called germline gene at one end, perhaps through a read error. The J gene is TRBJ2-5, the V gene TRBV9; TRBD2 matches 8 bases. This CDR3 spans 13 amino acids. CDR1 SGDLS and CDR2 YYNGEE come from the germline V gene. CDR3 residues: CARSGSGKETQYF. The DNA for the CDR3 is TGTGCCCGCAGCGGTAGCGGGAAAGAGACCCAGTACTTC.

The rearrangement joins TRBV29-1 to TRBJ2-1, with TRBD1 matching over 7 bases. The CDR3 covers 14 residues. The germline gives CDR1 SQVTM, CDR2 ANQGSEA. V gave up 4 bases and J gave up 7 bases; unmatched junction bases: 10. CDR3 sequence: CSVVGRQGLNEQFF. DNA for the CDR3: TGCAGCGTTGTTGGGCGACAGGGCCTGAATGAGCAGTTCTTC.

DNA of the CDR3: TGTGCCATCAGTGTGGAGGGTAACTATGGCTACACCTTC. It yields the protein CAISVEGNYGYTF. V gene TRBV10-3 combines with J gene TRBJ1-2; D gene uncertain. This CDR3 region has 13 residues. The germline CDR1 and CDR2 sequences are ENHRY and SYGVKD. The ends were cut back, 4 bases at V and 1 base at J, with 7 bases in the middle.

Only a few counts were recorded for this clonotype. The gene calls are TRBV3-1 and TRBJ2-3; 10 nucleotides align to TRBD2. The CDR3 is 17 amino acids. CDR1 LGHDT and CDR2 YNNKEL come from the germline V gene (reference sequence). The J segment lost 7 bases and the V segment lost 4 bases, leaving 14 bases of the junction unmatched. CDR3 region: CASSPFLGAGGRNTQYF. CDR3 bases: TGTGCCAGCAGCCCTTTCTTGGGAGCGGGGGGGCGAAATACGCAGTATTTT.

A word on this clonotype: A read error is possible here, since a much larger clone lies one base away. This rearrangement joins TRBV21-1 to TRBJ2-5; TRBD1, as called in the table, went unchecked against the DNA. TRBV21-1 is termed a pseudogene. This CDR3 spans 16 amino acids. The CDR3 DNA sequence: TGTGCCAGCAGCAAACGGGAGGACAGGCCAAGGGGGACCCAGTACTTC. This encodes CASSKREDRPRGTQYF.

The rearrangement uses TRBV20-1 and TRBJ2-7; D is ambiguous. The CDR3 totals 13 residues. Trimming shortened V by 1 base and J by 0 bases, and 7 bases separated the two germline ends. The germline V gene has CDR1 DFQATT and CDR2 SNEGSKA (reference sequence). The CDR3, as DNA: TGCAGTGCTAGAGGGCCCCTCTCCTACGAGCAGTACTTC. Its translation is CSARGPLSYEQYF.

This clonotype was seen a few times. V and J are TRBV3-1 and TRBJ2-3; no definite D call. This CDR3 is built from 11 residues. The germline gives CDR1 LGHDT, CDR2 YNNKEL (reference sequence). Trimming removed 0 bases from V and 8 bases from J, with 3 bases in between. The CDR3 reads CASSQDATQYF. CDR3 nucleotide sequence: TGTGCCAGCAGCCAAGATGCTACGCAGTATTTT.

J is TRBJ2-1 and V is TRBV20-1, with D possibly matching TRBD1 (5 bases). This CDR3 spans 13 amino acids. V gave up 5 bases and J gave up 6 bases, with 14 bases separating them. CDR1 DFQATT and CDR2 SNEGSKA come from the germline V gene (reference sequence). The CDR3 nucleotides are TGCAGTGCTCGAAGAATTCAGGGCAATGAGCAGTTCTTC. Amino acids: CSARRIQGNEQFF.

The DNA for the CDR3 is TGTGCCAGCAGTGAGAACAGAATAGGTCCCAATGAGCAGTTCTTC. Protein product: CASSENRIGPNEQFF. The chain is built from TRBV25-1 and TRBJ2-1; D is unresolved. The V gene's germline CDR1 is MGHDK and CDR2 SYGVNS. CDR3 size: 15 residues. Trimming removed 3 bases at V and 6 bases at J, with 15 bases between. The variable domain in full, with the rest retrieved from reference TRBV25-1 and TRBJ2-1, is EADIYQTPRYLVIGTGKKITLECSQTMGHDKMYWYQQDPGMELHLIHYSYGVNSTEKGDLSSESTVSRIRTEHFPLTLESARPSHTSQYLCASSENRIGPNEQFFGPGTRLTVL.

The sample holds many counts of this clonotype. The chain uses TRBV12-3 or TRBV12-4 and TRBJ1-2, with 8 bases aligning to TRBD1. The V segment lost 5 bases and the J segment 4 bases; nucleotides outside the gene matches: 6. This CDR3 has 14 amino acids. DNA of the CDR3: TGTGCCAGCAGTCCCAGGGGGCGGATCTATGGCTACACCTTC. Translated, it gives CASSPRGRIYGYTF.

As to this clonotype: A single base separates this from a much larger clone, so it may be a read error. This chain joins TRBV28 and TRBJ2-7, with D unresolved. The germline CDR1 and CDR2 sequences are MDHEN and SYDVKM. The ends were cut back, 8 bases at V and 0 bases at J, with 26 bases in the middle. CDR3 length equals 18 residues. For the CDR3, the DNA is TGTGCCAGCCTATCCCCGGACGGAGTCGGGCTTAGCTCCTACGAGCAGTACTTC. It is translated as CASLSPDGVGLSSYEQYF.

The V and J genes are TRBV29-1 and TRBJ2-2; 7 bases are a match to TRBD1. CDR1 is SQVTM and CDR2 is ANQGSEA in the germline V gene. The junction had 2 bases not matched to a gene; V was cut back by 4 bases and J by 6 bases. The CDR3 totals 12 residues. The CDR3 spells CSVATGAGELFF. CDR3 in DNA: TGCAGCGTTGCAACAGGGGCCGGGGAGCTGTTTTTT.

This chain joins TRBV6-1 and TRBJ2-2, with 12 bases matching TRBD2. CDR3 size: 16 residues. Germline values: CDR1 MNHNS, CDR2 SASEGT. With 4 bases clipped from V and 6 bases from J, the junction kept 6 bases outside the gene matches. The CDR3 loop reads CASSGLAGVSAGELFF. The CDR3, as DNA: TGTGCCAGCAGTGGACTAGCGGGAGTCAGCGCCGGGGAGCTGTTTTTT.

CDR3 DNA: TGCAGTGCTAGAGATTCGACAGCTTTCTTT. As protein: CSARDSTAFF. The chain recombines TRBV20-1 with TRBJ1-1; D not resolved. The CDR3 extends over 10 amino acids. CDR1 and CDR2 from the germline V gene are DFQATT and SNEGSKA (reference sequence). Trimming stripped 0 bases from V and 10 bases from J, with 6 bases between.

Concerning this clonotype: This may be a read error: a much more frequent sequence differs by one nucleotide. This chain links TRBV29-1 with TRBJ2-1; D ambiguous. The CDR3 consists of 10 residues. The V end lost 3 bases, the J end lost 3 bases, and 0 bases lay between the germline ends. Germline V gene sequence: CDR1 SQVTM, CDR2 ANQGSEA. This chain's CDR3 is CSVDYNEQFF. The CDR3 DNA is TGCAGCGTTGACTACAATGAGCAGTTCTTC.

V gene TRBV7-8 combines with J gene TRBJ2-1; D uncertain. The germline gives CDR1 SGHVS, CDR2 FQNEAQ. V lost 8 bases, J lost 10 bases, and 9 bases lay in between. The CDR3 totals 10 residues. The CDR3 region is CASAVTEQFF. CDR3 DNA: TGTGCCAGCGCAGTAACAGAGCAGTTCTTC.

The sample holds a few counts of this clonotype. CDR3 sequence: CASSYSVLAGEREQFF. The CDR3 bases are TGTGCCAGCAGTTACTCGGTACTAGCGGGGGAGAGGGAGCAGTTCTTC. V is TRBV6-5 and J is TRBJ2-1, with 11 bases lining up with TRBD2. After removal of 0 bases from V and 10 bases from J, the junction contained 8 bases not matched to a gene. The CDR3 length is 16 residues. Germline CDR1 MNHEY, CDR2 SVGAGI.

Remarks on this clonotype: A much bigger clone sits one base away, suggesting this may be a read error. The V and J genes are TRBV29-1 and TRBJ2-6, with D perhaps TRBD1 or TRBD2 (5 bases each). CDR3 size: 12 residues. Germline lookup yields CDR1 SQVTM and CDR2 ANQGSEA. This chain's CDR3 is CSVEGGANALTF. The CDR3 DNA reads TGCAGCGTTGAAGGAGGGGCCAACGCCCTGACTTTC.

This clonotype was recorded once. The chain employs TRBV12-3 or TRBV12-4 and TRBJ1-1; D unclear. This CDR3 region has 13 residues. The V gene lost 7 bases and the J gene lost 4 bases, with 13 bases spanning the gap. CDR3 sequence reads: CASNLKASTEAFF. The CDR3, as DNA: TGTGCCAGCAACCTGAAGGCTTCCACTGAAGCTTTCTTT.

This clonotype appeared a few times. The chain combines TRBV7-2 with TRBJ1-1; tentative D call: TRBD1 (5 bases). The germline V gene encodes CDR1 SGHTA and CDR2 FQGNSA. The CDR3 spans 15 residues. Trimming shortened V by 5 bases and J by 3 bases, and 16 bases separated the two germline ends. CDR3 nucleotide sequence: TGTGCCAGCAGCGCCCAACAGGTTTTATACACTGAAGCTTTCTTT. It yields the protein CASSAQQVLYTEAFF.